One and the same sample provided the 22 T cell receptor beta chains below, sequenced in a study of cytomegalovirus exposure and HLA in healthy donors. PCR used 60 Vbeta primers and 13 Jbeta primers. TCRdb keeps only in-frame clones here, not all; method: immunoSEQ multiplex PCR. Among about 160,000 clones listed, approximately 74% were seen once. The sequencing input was PBMCs. These receptors originate from a young woman in good health and CMV-seronegative.

The rearrangement links TRBV30 to TRBJ1-4; 9 bases align to TRBD1. V was pared by 7 bases and J by 8 bases, with 11 bases of the junction left unmatched. The CDR3 sequence is 14 residues long. Germline V gene sequence: CDR1 GTSNPN, CDR2 SVGIG (reference sequence). DNA for the CDR3: TGTGCCTCCAACGCGGGACAGGGAGGAGAAAAACTGTTTTTT. Translated: CASNAGQGGEKLFF.

The chain employs TRBV4-3 and TRBJ2-1; 11 bases fit TRBD2. CDR3 length: 15 residues. The germline gives CDR1 LGHNA, CDR2 YSLEER. V shed 3 bases and J 6 bases; nucleotides not matched to a gene: 4. The CDR3 DNA sequence: TGCGCCAGCAGCCACCTAGCGGGAGGAGGCAATGAGCAGTTCTTC. Amino acid sequence: CASSHLAGGGNEQFF.

The chain couples TRBV29-1 to TRBJ2-5; D is possibly TRBD1 (5 bases). The CDR3 has 12 amino acids. The germline V and J ends were trimmed by 4 bases and 4 bases, with 10 bases remaining between them. Germline-derived CDR1 and CDR2 are SQVTM and ANQGSEA. As DNA, the CDR3 is TGCAGCGTTGGGGGCAGGGCAGAGACCCAGTACTTC. It yields the protein CSVGGRAETQYF.

This clone has only one observation. The chain combines TRBV19 with TRBJ2-2; possible D gene TRBD1, 5 bases. Between the trimmed V and J ends, which lost 7 bases and 6 bases, there was a span of 18 bases. The CDR3 runs 15 residues. The V gene's germline CDR1 is LNHDA and CDR2 SQIVND (reference sequence). CDR3 in amino acids: CASTPLTGLAGELFF. The CDR3 DNA follows: TGTGCCAGTACCCCCCTCACAGGTTTGGCCGGGGAGCTGTTTTTT.

This chain links TRBV5-8 with TRBJ2-5; a possible D gene is TRBD2 (6 bases). Germline values: CDR1 SGHTS, CDR2 YDEGEE. V was trimmed by 4 bases and J by 1 base, leaving 11 bases between them. CDR3 length: 14 residues. Here the CDR3 reads CASSTQGGQETQYF. The CDR3 bases are TGTGCCAGCAGCACGCAGGGAGGCCAAGAGACCCAGTACTTC.

The rearrangement joins TRBV27 to TRBJ1-5; D uncertain. This CDR3 has 15 residues. Germline CDR1 and CDR2: MNHEY and SMNVEV (reference sequence). The V gene lost 0 bases and the J gene lost 0 bases, with 6 bases spanning the gap. The DNA of the CDR3 is TGTGCCAGCAGTTTATCGGGCAATAGCAATCAGCCCCAGCATTTT. Translated: CASSLSGNSNQPQHF.

V usage is TRBV27 and J usage is TRBJ1-6, with D hard to call. Trimming left V 5 bases short and J 16 bases short, with 18 bases between. Germline assignment: CDR1 MNHEY and CDR2 SMNVEV (reference sequence). The CDR3 loop spans 13 amino acids. CDR3 sequence (DNA): TGTGCCAGCAGTCCTACCTCGGGTCCTATACTCCACTTT. Protein sequence: CASSPTSGPILHF.

On this clone: A read error is likely, as this CDR3 ends without the conserved phenylalanine or tryptophan. This chain connects TRBV5-1 to TRBJ2-7; 8 bases agree with TRBD2. Germline V CDR1 and CDR2: SGHRS, YFSETQ. Trimming took 4 bases from V and 4 from J; bases not matched to a gene: 13. The CDR3 extends over 16 amino acids. The DNA for the CDR3 is TGCGCCAGCAGCCGGGGAGGAGCGGGAGAAACTTACGAGCAGTACCTC. This sequence encodes CASSRGGAGETYEQYL.

The rearrangement joins TRBV5-4 to TRBJ1-1; D is undetermined. CDR1 is SGHNT and CDR2 is YYREEE in the germline V gene (reference sequence). The ends were cut back, 2 bases at V and 10 bases at J, with 9 bases in the middle. CDR3 length: 11 residues. The CDR3 loop is CASSLGGLAFF. In nucleotides, the CDR3 is TGTGCCAGCAGCTTAGGAGGGCTAGCTTTCTTT.

The chain recombines TRBV18 with TRBJ2-1; D is possibly TRBD2 (6 bases). This CDR3 comprises 13 residues. V dropped 3 bases and J dropped 7 bases, with 10 bases sitting between them. Germline V gene sequence: CDR1 KGHSH, CDR2 LQKENI. CDR3 sequence: CASSPGLLNEQFF. The CDR3 DNA is TGTGCCAGCTCACCGGGACTTCTGAATGAGCAGTTCTTC. Full variable domain (remainder filled in from reference TRBV18 and TRBJ2-1): NAGVMQNPRHLVRRRGQEARLRCSPMKGHSHVYWYRQLPEEGLKFMVYLQKENIIDESGMPKERFSAEFPKEGPSILRIQQVVRGDSAAYFCASSPGLLNEQFFGPGTRLTVL.

The V gene is TRBV12-5, the J gene TRBJ2-7; 12 bases agree with TRBD1. With 5 bases clipped from V and 7 bases from J, the junction kept 9 bases outside the gene matches. The V gene's germline CDR1 is LGHNT and CDR2 FRNRAP. The CDR3 has 15 residues. This CDR3 is CASGGRGQGAEEQYF. CDR3 in DNA: TGTGCTAGTGGTGGGAGGGGACAGGGGGCGGAAGAGCAGTACTTC.

J is TRBJ1-1 and V is TRBV29-1; D is unresolved. Germline V CDR1 and CDR2: SQVTM, ANQGSEA. The CDR3 length is 12 residues. V was clipped by 4 bases and J by 4 bases, with 10 bases between them. As DNA, the CDR3 is TGCAGCGTTGTAGTACAGAGCACTGAAGCTTTCTTT. Its translation: CSVVVQSTEAFF.

The V call is TRBV19, the J call TRBJ1-2; possibly TRBD1 for D (6 bases). The CDR3 contains 15 residues. Trimming removed 1 base from V and 1 base from J, with 10 bases in between. From germline, CDR1 is LNHDA and CDR2 SQIVND (reference sequence). The CDR3 region has the DNA TGTGCCAGTAGTATAGGACCGGGACATAACTATGGCTACACCTTC. This translates into CASSIGPGHNYGYTF.

Note on this clone: One end of the junction varies from germline; a read error may be responsible. The V and J genes are TRBV7-9 and TRBJ2-7, with D tentatively TRBD2 (6 bases). The CDR3 contains 13 residues. Germline V gives CDR1 SEHNR, CDR2 FQNEAQ (reference sequence). DNA of the CDR3: TGTTCCAGCAGCTCGCGGGGTGGCTACGAGCAGTACTTC. It translates to CSSSSRGGYEQYF.

The chain recombines TRBV28 with TRBJ2-7; no clear D gene. The V end lost 2 bases, the J end lost 4 bases, and 12 bases lay between the germline ends. CDR3 length: 14 amino acids. Germline lookup yields CDR1 MDHEN and CDR2 SYDVKM. The DNA of the CDR3 is TGTGCCAGCAGTTTACAGGTAACTCCTTACGAGCAGTACTTC. Translation gives CASSLQVTPYEQYF.

There are a few counts of this clone. The J gene is TRBJ2-2, the V gene TRBV2; TRBD2 might be the D (7 bases). CDR3 length: 15 residues. V lost 6 bases to trimming and J lost 4 bases, with 15 bases between them. Per the germline V gene, CDR1 is SNHLY and CDR2 is FYNNEI. The CDR3 sequence is CASRAQGGGTGELFF. Here the CDR3 DNA reads TGTGCCAGCAGGGCCCAGGGAGGGGGCACCGGGGAGCTGTTTTTT.

J is TRBJ2-3 and V is TRBV30, with 9 bases identical to TRBD1. This CDR3 comprises 15 residues. V shed 8 bases and J 1 base; nucleotides not matched to a gene: 10. The germline gives CDR1 GTSNPN, CDR2 SVGIG (reference sequence). The CDR3: CALSSWDRGTDTQYF. CDR3 nucleotide sequence: TGTGCCCTATCTTCCTGGGACAGGGGCACAGATACGCAGTATTTT.

On this clone itself: The junction departs from germline at one end; a sequencing error may be responsible. The chain carries TRBV4-1 and TRBJ1-1; no definite D call. The CDR3 is 16 residues long. Germline CDR1 and CDR2: MGHRA and YSYEKL. CDR3 region: CASNQGFRKRELEAFF. The CDR3 DNA follows: TGCGCCAGCAACCAAGGATTTAGAAAGAGGGAACTAGAAGCTTTCTTT.

In regard to this clone: The same CDR3 is also encoded by other DNA sequences in this sample. This chain links TRBV4-2 with TRBJ2-7; TRBD2 matches 8 bases. Germline CDR1 and CDR2: LGHNA and YNFKEQ. This CDR3 spans 14 amino acids. J lost 2 bases, V lost 4 bases, and 4 bases had no gene match. CDR3 coding DNA: TGTGCCAGCAGCCCCCGGGGGGGGGCCTACGAGCAGTACTTC. Amino acid sequence: CASSPRGGAYEQYF.

This clone has just one count. V usage is TRBV7-3 and J usage is TRBJ2-1; TRBD2 agrees at 8 bases. The CDR3 covers 13 residues. Germline V CDR1 and CDR2: SGHTA, FQGTGA. V trimming: 5 bases; J trimming: 11 bases; junction bases outside the gene matches: 8. CDR3 protein: CASSQQRENKQFF. CDR3 coding DNA: TGTGCCAGCAGCCAGCAGCGGGAGAATAAGCAGTTCTTC.

This chain connects TRBV5-4 to TRBJ2-3; 9 positions agree with TRBD2. Germline V gene lookup returns CDR1 SGHNT and CDR2 YYREEE (reference sequence). The length of the CDR3 is 16 residues. J gave up 2 bases and V 0 bases, and 4 bases lay outside the gene matches. In DNA, the CDR3 is TGTGCCAGCAGCTTGGAGGTAGCGGGAGCCACAGATACGCAGTATTTT. It is translated as CASSLEVAGATDTQYF.

Here the CDR3 DNA reads TGTGCCAGCAGCTTAGTTTCGGAGGCAGATACGCAGTATTTT. It is translated as CASSLVSEADTQYF. The V call is TRBV7-2, the J call TRBJ2-3; the D gene is possibly TRBD2 (5 bases). Germline-derived CDR1 and CDR2 are SGHTA and FQGNSA. Between the trimmed V and J ends, which lost 1 base and 4 bases, there was a span of 9 bases. This CDR3 comprises 14 residues.